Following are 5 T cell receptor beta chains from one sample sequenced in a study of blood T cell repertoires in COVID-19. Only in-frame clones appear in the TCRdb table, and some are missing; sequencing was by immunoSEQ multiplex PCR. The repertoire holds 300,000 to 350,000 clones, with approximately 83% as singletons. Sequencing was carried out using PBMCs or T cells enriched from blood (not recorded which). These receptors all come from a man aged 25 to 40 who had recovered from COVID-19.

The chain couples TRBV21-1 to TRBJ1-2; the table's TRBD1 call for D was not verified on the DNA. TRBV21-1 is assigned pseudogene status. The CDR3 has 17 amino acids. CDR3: CASSKRTPRTGGAGYTF. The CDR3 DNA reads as TGTGCCAGCAGCAAAAGAACTCCGAGGACAGGGGGCGCGGGCTACACCTTC.

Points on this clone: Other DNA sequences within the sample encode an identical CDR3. The DNA for the CDR3 is TGTGCCATCAGTGAGTCCCGGGGGGGGAACACTGAAGCTTTCTTT. The encoded protein is CAISESRGGNTEAFF. The chain carries TRBV10-3 and TRBJ1-1; possible D gene TRBD1, 5 bases. The ends were cut back, 0 bases at V and 1 base at J, with 9 bases in the middle. The V gene's germline CDR1 is ENHRY and CDR2 SYGVKD. The CDR3 totals 15 residues.

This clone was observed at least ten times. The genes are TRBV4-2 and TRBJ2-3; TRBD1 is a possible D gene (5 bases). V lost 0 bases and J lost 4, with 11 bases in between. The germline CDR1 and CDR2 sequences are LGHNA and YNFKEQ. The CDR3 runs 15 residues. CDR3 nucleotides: TGTGCCAGCAGCCAAGAACGAGCAGGGTCAGATACGCAGTATTTT. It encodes CASSQERAGSDTQYF.

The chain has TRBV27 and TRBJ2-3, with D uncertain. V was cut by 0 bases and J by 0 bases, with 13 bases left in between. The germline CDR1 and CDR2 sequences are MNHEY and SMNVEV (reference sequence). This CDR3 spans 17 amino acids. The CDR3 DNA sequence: TGTGCCAGCAGTTTATCGTATGCGGCAGCTAGCACAGATACGCAGTATTTT. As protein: CASSLSYAAASTDTQYF.

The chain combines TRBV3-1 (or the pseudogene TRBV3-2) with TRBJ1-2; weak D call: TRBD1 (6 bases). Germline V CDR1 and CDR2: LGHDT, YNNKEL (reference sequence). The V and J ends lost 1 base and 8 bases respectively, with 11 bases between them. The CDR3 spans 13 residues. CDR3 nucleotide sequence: TGTGCCAGCAGCCAAGTCTACACAGGGGGCTACACCTTC. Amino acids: CASSQVYTGGYTF.